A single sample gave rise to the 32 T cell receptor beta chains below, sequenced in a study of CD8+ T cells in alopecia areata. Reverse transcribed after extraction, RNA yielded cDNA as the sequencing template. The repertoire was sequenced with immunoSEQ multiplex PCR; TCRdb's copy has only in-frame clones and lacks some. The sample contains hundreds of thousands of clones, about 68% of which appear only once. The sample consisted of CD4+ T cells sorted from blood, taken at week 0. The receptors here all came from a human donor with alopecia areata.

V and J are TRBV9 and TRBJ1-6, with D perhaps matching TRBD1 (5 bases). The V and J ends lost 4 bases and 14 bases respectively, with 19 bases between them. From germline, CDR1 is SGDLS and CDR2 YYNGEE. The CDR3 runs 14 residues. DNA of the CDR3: TGTGCCAGCAGCCCGAACCCCTCAGGGAACACCCTCCACTTT. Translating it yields CASSPNPSGNTLHF.

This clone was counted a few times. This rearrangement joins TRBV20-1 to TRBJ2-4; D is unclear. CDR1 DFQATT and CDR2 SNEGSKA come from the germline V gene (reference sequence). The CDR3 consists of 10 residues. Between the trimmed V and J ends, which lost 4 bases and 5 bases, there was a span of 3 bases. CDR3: CSATQNIQYF. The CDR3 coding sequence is TGCAGTGCTACGCAAAACATTCAGTACTTC.

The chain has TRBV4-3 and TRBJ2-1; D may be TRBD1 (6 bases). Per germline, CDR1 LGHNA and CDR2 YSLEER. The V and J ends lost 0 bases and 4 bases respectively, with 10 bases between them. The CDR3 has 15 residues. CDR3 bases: TGCGCCAGCAGCCAAGATCGAGACAGGTACAATGAGCAGTTCTTC. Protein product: CASSQDRDRYNEQFF.

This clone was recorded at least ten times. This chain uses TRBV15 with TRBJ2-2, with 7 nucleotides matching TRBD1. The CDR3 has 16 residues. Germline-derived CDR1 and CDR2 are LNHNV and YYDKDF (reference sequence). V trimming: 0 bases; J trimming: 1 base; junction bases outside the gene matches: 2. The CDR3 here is CATSRDRTGNTGELFF. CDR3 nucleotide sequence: TGTGCCACCAGCAGAGATAGGACAGGGAACACCGGGGAGCTGTTTTTT.

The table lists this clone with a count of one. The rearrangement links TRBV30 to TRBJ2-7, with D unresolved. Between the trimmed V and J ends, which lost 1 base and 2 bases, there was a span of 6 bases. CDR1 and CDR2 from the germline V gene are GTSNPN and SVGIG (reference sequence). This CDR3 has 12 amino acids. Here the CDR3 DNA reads TGTGCCTGGAGTGCGGACGCCTACGAGCAGTACTTC. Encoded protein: CAWSADAYEQYF.

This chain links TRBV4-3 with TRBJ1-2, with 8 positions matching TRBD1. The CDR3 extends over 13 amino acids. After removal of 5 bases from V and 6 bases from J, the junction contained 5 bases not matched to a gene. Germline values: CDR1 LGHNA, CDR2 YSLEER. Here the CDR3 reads CASSTDRANGYTF. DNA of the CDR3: TGCGCCAGCAGCACGGACAGGGCGAATGGCTACACCTTC.

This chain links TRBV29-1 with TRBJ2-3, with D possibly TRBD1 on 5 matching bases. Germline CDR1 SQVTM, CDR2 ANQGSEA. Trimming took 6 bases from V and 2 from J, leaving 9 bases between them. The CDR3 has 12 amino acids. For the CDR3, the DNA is TGCAGCGTCCTAGGGGTCACAGATACGCAGTATTTT. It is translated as CSVLGVTDTQYF.

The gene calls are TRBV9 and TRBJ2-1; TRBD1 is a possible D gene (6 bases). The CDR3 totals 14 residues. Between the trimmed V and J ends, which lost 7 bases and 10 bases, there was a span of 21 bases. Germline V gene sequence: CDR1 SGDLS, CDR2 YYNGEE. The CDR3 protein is CASFFDPLGGEQFF. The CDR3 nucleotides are TGTGCCAGCTTTTTTGACCCCTTAGGGGGAGAGCAGTTCTTC.

The chain's CDR3 is CASSPSRGQETQYF. CDR3 DNA: TGTGCCAGCAGTCCCAGCAGGGGGCAAGAGACCCAGTACTTC. The V gene is TRBV11-3, the J gene TRBJ2-5, with 7 bases that match TRBD1. CDR3 size: 14 residues. J gave up 2 bases and V 6 bases, and 6 bases lay outside the gene matches. Germline assignment: CDR1 SGHNT and CDR2 YENEEA.

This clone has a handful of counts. The CDR3 region has the DNA TGTGCCAGCAGCCAAGAGGTGGCCGGCAATGAGCAGTTCTTC. This gives the protein CASSQEVAGNEQFF. The V call is TRBV14, the J call TRBJ2-1; D is ambiguous. This CDR3 has 14 amino acids. CDR1 and CDR2 (germline): SGHDN, FVKESK. Trimming took 0 bases from V and 6 from J, leaving 9 bases between them.

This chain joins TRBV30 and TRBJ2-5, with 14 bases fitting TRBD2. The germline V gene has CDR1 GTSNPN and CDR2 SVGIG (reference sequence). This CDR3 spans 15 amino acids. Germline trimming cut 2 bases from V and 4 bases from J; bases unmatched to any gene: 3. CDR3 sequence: CAWSLGLAGGETQYF. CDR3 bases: TGTGCCTGGAGTTTAGGACTAGCGGGAGGAGAGACCCAGTACTTC.

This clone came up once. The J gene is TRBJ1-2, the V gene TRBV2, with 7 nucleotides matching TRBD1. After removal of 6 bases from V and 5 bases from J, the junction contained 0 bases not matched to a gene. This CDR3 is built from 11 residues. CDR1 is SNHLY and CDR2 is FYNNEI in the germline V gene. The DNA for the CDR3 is TGTGCCAGCAGGACAGGGTATGGCTACACCTTC. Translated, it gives CASRTGYGYTF.

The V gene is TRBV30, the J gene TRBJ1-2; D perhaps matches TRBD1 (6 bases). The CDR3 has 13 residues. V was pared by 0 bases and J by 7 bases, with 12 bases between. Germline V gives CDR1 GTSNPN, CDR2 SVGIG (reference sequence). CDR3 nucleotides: TGTGCCTGGAGTGTCGGGCAGGGGTTTGGCTACACCTTC. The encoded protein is CAWSVGQGFGYTF.

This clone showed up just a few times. CDR3 sequence: CASSQVRSEQYF. Written as DNA, the CDR3 is TGTGCCAGCAGCCAAGTGAGGAGCGAGCAGTACTTC. The rearrangement uses TRBV14 and TRBJ2-7, with D hard to call. This CDR3 is 12 amino acids long. Germline assignment: CDR1 SGHDN and CDR2 FVKESK. V was clipped by 1 base and J by 6 bases, with 7 bases between them.

Here the CDR3 DNA reads TGTGCCAGCAGGAAAGGACAGACCCTCTACGAGCAGTACTTC. This codes for CASRKGQTLYEQYF. The rearrangement uses TRBV6-5 and TRBJ2-7; D is possibly TRBD1 (6 bases). The CDR3 runs to 14 residues. The V end was cut by 6 bases, the J end by 3 bases, with 15 bases between. Germline V gives CDR1 MNHEY, CDR2 SVGAGI.

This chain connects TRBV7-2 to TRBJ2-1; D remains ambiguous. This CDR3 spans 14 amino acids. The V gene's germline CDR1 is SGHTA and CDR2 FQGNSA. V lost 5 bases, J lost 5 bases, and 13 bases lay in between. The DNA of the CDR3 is TGTGCCAGCAGCCCGGAACAGACCAACAATGAGCAGTTCTTC. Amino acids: CASSPEQTNNEQFF.

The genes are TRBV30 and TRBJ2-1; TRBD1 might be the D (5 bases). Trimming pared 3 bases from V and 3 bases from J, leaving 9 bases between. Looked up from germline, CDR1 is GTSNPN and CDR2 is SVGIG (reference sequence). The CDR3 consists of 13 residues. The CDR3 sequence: CAWRTDSYNEQFF. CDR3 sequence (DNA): TGTGCCTGGAGGACCGACAGCTACAATGAGCAGTTCTTC. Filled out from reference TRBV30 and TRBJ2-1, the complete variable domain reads SQTIHQWPATLVQPVGSPLSLECTVEGTSNPNLYWYRQAAGRGLQLLFYSVGIGQISSEVPQNLSASRPQDRQFILSSKKLLLSDSGFYLCAWRTDSYNEQFFGPGTRLTVL.

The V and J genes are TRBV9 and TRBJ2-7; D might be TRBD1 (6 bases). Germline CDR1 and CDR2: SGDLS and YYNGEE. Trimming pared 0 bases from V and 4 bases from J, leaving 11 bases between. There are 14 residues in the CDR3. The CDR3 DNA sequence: TGTGCCAGCAGCGTAGATTGGGGGCCGTACGAGCAGTACTTC. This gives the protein CASSVDWGPYEQYF.

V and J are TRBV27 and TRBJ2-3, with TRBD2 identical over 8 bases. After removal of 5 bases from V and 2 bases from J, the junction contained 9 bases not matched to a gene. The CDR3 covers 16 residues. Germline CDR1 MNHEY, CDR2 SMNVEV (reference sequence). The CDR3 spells CASSRPVAGNTDTQYF. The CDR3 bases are TGTGCCAGCAGTCGCCCCGTAGCGGGGAACACAGATACGCAGTATTTT.

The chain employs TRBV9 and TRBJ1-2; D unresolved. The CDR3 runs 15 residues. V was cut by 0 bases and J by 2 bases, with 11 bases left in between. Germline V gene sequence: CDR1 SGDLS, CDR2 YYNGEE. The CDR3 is CASSVEGRANYGYTF. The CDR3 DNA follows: TGTGCCAGCAGCGTAGAGGGAAGGGCAAACTATGGCTACACCTTC.

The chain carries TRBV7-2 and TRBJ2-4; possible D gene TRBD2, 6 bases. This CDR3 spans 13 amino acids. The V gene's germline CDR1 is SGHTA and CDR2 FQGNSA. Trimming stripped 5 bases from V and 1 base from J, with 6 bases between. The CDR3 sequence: CASSREAKNIQYF. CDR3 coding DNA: TGTGCCAGCAGCCGGGAGGCCAAAAACATTCAGTACTTC.

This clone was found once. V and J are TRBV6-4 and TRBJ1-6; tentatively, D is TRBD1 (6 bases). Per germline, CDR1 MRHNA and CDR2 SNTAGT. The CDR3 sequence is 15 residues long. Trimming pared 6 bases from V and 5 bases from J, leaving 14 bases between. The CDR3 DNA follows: TGTGCCAGCAGCTCAGGGACAATGAATAATTCACCCCTCCACTTT. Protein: CASSSGTMNNSPLHF.

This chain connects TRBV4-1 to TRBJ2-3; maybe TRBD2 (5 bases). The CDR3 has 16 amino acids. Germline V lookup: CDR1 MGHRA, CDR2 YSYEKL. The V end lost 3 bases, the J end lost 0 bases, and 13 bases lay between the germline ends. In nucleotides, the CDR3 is TGCGCCAGCAGCCAGGTGCGAGGGTACAGCACAGATACGCAGTATTTT. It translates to CASSQVRGYSTDTQYF.

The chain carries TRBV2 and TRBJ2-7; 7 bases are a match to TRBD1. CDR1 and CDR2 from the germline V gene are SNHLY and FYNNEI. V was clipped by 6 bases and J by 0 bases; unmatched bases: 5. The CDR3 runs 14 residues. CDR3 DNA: TGTGCCAGCAGACGAGACAGGGACTCCTACGAGCAGTACTTC. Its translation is CASRRDRDSYEQYF.

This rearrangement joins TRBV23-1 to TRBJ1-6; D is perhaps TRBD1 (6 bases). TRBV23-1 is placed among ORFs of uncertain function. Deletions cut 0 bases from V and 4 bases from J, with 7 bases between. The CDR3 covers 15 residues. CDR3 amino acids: CASSQSQGYNSPLHF. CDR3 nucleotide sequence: TGCGCCAGCAGTCAATCTCAGGGGTATAATTCACCCCTCCACTTT.

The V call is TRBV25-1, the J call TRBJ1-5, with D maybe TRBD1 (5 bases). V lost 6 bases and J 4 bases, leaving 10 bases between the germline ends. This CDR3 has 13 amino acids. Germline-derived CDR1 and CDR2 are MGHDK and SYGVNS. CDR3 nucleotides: TGTGCCAGCAGAGGGGCAGGTAATCAGCCCCAGCATTTT. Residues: CASRGAGNQPQHF.

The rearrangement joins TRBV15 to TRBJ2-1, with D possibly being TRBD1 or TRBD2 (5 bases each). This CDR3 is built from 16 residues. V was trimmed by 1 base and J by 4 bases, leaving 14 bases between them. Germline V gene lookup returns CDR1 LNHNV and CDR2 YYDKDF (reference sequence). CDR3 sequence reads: CATSRAGSGRYNEQFF. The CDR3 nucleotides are TGTGCCACCAGCAGAGCAGGGAGTGGAAGGTACAATGAGCAGTTCTTC.

CDR3 sequence (DNA): TGCGCCAGCAGCTTGAGTCCTAGCGGGTACAATGAGCAGTTCTTC. This translates into CASSLSPSGYNEQFF. J is TRBJ2-1 and V is TRBV5-1, with TRBD2 matching 8 bases. The CDR3 has 15 amino acids. Germline V gives CDR1 SGHRS, CDR2 YFSETQ. With V trimmed by 1 base and J by 4 bases, 4 bases remained unmatched. The full variable domain, its missing parts supplied by reference TRBV5-1 and TRBJ2-1, is KAGVTQTPRYLIKTRGQQVTLSCSPISGHRSVSWYQQTPGQGLQFLFEYFSETQRNKGNFPGRFSGRQFSNSRSEMNVSTLELGDSALYLCASSLSPSGYNEQFFGPGTRLTVL.

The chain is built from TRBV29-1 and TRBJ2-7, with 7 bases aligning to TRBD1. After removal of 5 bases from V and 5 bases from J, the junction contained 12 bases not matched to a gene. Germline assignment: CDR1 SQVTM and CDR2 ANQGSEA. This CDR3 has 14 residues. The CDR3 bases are TGCAGCGTTAACGACAGGGTTAAGTCGCACGAGCAGTACTTC. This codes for CSVNDRVKSHEQYF.

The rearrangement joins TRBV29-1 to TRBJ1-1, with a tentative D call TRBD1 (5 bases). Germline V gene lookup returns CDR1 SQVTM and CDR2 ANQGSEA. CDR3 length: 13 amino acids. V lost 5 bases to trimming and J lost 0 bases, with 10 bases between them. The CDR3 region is CSVQGQMNTEAFF. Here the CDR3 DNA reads TGCAGCGTTCAGGGTCAGATGAACACTGAAGCTTTCTTT.

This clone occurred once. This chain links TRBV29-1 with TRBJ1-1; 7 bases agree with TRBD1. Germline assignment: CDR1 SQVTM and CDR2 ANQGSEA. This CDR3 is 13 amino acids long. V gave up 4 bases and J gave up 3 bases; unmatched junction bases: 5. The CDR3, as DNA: TGCAGCGTTGGGACAGGTTTGGACACTGAAGCTTTCTTT. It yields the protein CSVGTGLDTEAFF. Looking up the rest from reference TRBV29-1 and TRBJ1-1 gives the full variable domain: SAVISQKPSRDICQRGTSLTIQCQVDSQVTMMFWYRQQPGQSLTLIATANQGSEATYESGFVIDKFPISRPNLTFSTLTVSNMSPEDSSIYLCSVGTGLDTEAFFGQGTRLTVV.

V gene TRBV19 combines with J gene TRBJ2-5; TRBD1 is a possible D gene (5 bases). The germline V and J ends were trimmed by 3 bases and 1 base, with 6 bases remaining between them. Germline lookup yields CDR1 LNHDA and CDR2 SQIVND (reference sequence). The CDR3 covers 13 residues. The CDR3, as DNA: TGTGCCAGTAGTATCAGGGTCCAAGAGACCCAGTACTTC. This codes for CASSIRVQETQYF.